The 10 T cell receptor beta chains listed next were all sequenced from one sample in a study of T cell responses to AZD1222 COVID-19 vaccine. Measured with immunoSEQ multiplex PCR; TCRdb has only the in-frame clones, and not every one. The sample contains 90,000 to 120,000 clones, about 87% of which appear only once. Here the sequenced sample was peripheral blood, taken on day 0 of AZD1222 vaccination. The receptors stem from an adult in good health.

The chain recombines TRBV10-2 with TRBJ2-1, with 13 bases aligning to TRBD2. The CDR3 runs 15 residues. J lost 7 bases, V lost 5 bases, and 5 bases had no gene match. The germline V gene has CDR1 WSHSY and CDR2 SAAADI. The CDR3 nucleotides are TGCGCCAGCAGTACTAGCGGGGGGGCCCTGAATGAGCAGTTCTTC. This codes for CASSTSGGALNEQFF.

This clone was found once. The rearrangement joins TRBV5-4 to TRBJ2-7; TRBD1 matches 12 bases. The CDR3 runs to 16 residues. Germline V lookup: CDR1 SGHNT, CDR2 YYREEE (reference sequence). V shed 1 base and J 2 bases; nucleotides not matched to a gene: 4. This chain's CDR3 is CASSLRDRGRTYEQYF. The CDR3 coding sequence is TGTGCCAGCAGCTTGCGGGACAGGGGGCGAACCTACGAGCAGTACTTC.

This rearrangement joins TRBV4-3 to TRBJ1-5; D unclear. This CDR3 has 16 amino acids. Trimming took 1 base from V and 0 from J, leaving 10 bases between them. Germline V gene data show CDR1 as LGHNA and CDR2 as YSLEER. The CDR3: CASSQVSGHSNQPQHF. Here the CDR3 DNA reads TGCGCCAGCAGCCAAGTTTCGGGTCATAGCAATCAGCCCCAGCATTTT.

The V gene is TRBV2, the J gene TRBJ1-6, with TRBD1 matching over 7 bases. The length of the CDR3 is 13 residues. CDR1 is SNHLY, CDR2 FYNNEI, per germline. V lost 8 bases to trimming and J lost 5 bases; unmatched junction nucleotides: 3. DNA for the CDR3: TGTGCCAGCCGACAGGGAAATAATTCACCCCTCCACTTT. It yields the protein CASRQGNNSPLHF. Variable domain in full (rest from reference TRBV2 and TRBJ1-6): EPEVTQTPSHQVTQMGQEVILRCVPISNHLYFYWYRQILGQKVEFLVSFYNNEISEKSEIFDDQFSVERPDGSNFTLKIRSTKLEDSAMYFCASRQGNNSPLHFGNGTRLTVT.

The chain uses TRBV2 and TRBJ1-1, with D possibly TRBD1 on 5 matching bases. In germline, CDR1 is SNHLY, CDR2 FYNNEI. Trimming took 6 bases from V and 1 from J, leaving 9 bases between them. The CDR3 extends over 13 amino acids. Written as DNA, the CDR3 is TGTGCCAGCAGCGCGGACAAGAACACTGAAGCTTTCTTT. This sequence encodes CASSADKNTEAFF.

The CDR3 region is CASSEMRGDYGYTF. DNA for the CDR3: TGTGCCAGCAGTGAAATGAGAGGGGACTATGGCTACACCTTC. The chain uses TRBV2 and TRBJ1-2, with a weak D call TRBD1 (5 bases). The CDR3 is 14 residues long. Germline V lookup: CDR1 SNHLY, CDR2 FYNNEI. Trimming pared 2 bases from V and 3 bases from J, leaving 10 bases between.

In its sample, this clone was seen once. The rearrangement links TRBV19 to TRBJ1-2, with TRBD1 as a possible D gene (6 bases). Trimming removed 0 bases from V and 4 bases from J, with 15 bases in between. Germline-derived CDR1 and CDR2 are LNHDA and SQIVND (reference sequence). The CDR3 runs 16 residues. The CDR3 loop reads CASSIEGQGRAYGYTF. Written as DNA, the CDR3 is TGTGCCAGTAGTATAGAGGGCCAGGGGCGCGCCTATGGCTACACCTTC.

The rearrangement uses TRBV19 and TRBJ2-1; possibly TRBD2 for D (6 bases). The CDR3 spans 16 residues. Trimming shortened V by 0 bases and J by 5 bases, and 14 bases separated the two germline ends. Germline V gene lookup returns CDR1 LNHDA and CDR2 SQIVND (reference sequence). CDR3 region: CASSIDRGSLDNEQFF. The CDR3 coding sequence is TGTGCCAGTAGTATAGATCGGGGGAGCCTTGACAATGAGCAGTTCTTC.

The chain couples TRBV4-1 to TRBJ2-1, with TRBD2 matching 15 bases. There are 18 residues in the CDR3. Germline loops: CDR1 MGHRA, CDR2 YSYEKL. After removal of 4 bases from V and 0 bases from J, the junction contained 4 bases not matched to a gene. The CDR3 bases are TGCGCCAGCAGCCCGGGACTAGCGGGGGGCCTCTCCTACAATGAGCAGTTCTTC. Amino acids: CASSPGLAGGLSYNEQFF.

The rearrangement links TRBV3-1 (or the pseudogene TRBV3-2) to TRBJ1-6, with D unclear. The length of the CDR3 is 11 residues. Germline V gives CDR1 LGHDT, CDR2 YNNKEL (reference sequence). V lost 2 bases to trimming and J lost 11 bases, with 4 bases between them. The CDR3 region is CASSQSPPLHF. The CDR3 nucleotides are TGTGCCAGCAGCCAATCACCACCCCTCCACTTT.